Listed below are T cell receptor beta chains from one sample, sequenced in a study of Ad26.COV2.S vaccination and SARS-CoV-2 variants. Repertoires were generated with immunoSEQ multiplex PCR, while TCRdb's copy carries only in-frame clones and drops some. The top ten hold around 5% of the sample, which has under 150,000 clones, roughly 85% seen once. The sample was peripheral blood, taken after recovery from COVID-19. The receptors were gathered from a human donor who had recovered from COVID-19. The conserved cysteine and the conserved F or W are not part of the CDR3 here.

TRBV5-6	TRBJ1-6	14	ASSLTPRANNSPLH
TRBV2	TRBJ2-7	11	ASGGQGTYEQY
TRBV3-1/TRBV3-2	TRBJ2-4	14	ASSHDRGFDKNIQY
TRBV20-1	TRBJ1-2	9	SGGQGNGYT
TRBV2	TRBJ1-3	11	AVRKLSGNTIY
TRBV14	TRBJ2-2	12	ASSQALNTGELF
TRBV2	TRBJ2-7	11	ARDGTGYYEQY
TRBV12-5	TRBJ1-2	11	ASGLGQGYGYT
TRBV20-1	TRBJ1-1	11	SASPQQGTEAF
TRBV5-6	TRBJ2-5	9	ASRHQETQY
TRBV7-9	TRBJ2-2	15	ASSRNTGGSNTGELF
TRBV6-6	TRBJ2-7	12	ASSDGQGIEEQY
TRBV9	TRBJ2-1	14	ASSRSGTHTYNEQF
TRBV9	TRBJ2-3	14	ASSEQLATSTDTQY
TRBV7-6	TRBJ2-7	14	ASSPAQGAGSYEQY
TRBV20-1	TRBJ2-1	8	SAYLNEQF
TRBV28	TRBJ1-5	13	ASSSGQTSNQPQH
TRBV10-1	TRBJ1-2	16	AFLPPNGTAEPNYGYT
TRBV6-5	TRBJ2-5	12	ASSPGPGAETQY
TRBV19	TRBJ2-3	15	ASSISSAGPEFYTQY
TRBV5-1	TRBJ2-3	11	ASTPGNTDTQY
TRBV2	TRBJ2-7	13	ASSSWWSGRNEQY
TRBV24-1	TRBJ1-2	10	ATSDSGYGYT
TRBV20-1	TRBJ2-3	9	SSYSTDTQY
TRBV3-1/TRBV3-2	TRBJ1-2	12	ASSLRDSYVGYT
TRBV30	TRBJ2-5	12	ACRRTGGRETQY
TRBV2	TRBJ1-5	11	ASSGTRNQPQH
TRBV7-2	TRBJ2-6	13	ASSSQAPGANVLT
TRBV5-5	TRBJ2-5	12	ASSPRQLQETQY
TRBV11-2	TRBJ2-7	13	ASSFLRVGSYEQY
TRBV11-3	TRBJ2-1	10	ASSPRNNEQF
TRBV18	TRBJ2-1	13	ASSSPPTTKNEQF
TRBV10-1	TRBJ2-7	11	ASSEGTSYEQY
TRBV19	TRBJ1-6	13	ASSRPTGPASPLH
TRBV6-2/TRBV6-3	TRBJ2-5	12	ASSYSGSQETQY
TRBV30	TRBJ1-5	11	AWSVFPQGPQH
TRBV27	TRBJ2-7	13	ASSFGQGAAYEQY
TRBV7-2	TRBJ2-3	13	ASSLVGTSPDTQY
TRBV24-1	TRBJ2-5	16	ATSDSQGARIIQETQY
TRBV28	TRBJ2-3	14	ASSLLGGGSTDTQY
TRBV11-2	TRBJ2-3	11	ASSLLDTDTQY
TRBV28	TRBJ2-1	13	ASSNSGGAYNEQF
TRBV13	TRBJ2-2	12	ATQGVVNTGELF
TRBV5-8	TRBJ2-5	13	ASRYPGQGSMAQY
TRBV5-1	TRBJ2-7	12	ASSFGDKNYEQY
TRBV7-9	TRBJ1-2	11	ASSSGQGAGYT
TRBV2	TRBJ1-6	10	ASRFRGSPLH
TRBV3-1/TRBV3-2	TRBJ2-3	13	ASSQVYLGTDTQY
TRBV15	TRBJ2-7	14	ATSRGSGDRVYEQY
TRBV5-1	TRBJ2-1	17	ASSLDETGGSTKYNEQF
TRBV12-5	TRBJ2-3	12	ASGRSGRTDTQY
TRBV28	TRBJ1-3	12	ASSSAAVGNTIY